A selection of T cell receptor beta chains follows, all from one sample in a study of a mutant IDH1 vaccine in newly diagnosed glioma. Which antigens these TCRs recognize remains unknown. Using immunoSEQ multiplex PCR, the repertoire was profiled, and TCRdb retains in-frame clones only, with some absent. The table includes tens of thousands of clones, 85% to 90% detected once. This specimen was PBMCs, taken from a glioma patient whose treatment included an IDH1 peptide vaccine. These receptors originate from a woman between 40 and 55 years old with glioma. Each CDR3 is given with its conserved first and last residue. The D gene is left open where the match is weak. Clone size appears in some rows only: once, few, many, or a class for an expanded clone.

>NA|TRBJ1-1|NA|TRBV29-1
CSVATSRNTEAFF
TGCAGCGTTGCCACCAGTCGGAACACTGAAGCTTTCTTT
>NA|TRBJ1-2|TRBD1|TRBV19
CASSIDRLGTGHGYTF
TGTGCCAGTAGTATAGATCGGTTAGGGACAGGACATGGCTACACCTTC
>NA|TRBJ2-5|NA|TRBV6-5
CASSWGDGAKETQYF
TGTGCCAGCAGCTGGGGGGACGGAGCTAAAGAGACCCAGTACTTC
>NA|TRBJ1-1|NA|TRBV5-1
CASSTMDGSGAFF
TGCGCCAGCAGCACAATGGACGGGTCTGGAGCTTTCTTT
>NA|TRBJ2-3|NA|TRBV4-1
CASSSTGLDTQYF
TGCGCCAGCAGTTCCACAGGGCTAGATACGCAGTATTTT
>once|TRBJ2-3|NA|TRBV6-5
CASSPGGIGTDTQYF
TGTGCCAGCAGCCCCGGGGGCATTGGGACAGATACGCAGTATTTT
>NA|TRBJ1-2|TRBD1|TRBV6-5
CASSPDRGRNYGYTF
TGTGCCAGCAGCCCGGACAGGGGGCGGAACTATGGCTACACCTTC
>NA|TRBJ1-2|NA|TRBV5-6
CASSLASSNYGYTF
TGTGCCAGCAGCTTGGCCAGCTCTAACTATGGCTACACCTTC
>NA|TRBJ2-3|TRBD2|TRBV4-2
CASSRVGTSGGSDTQYF
TGTGCCAGCAGCCGAGTGGGGACTAGCGGGGGGTCAGATACGCAGTATTTT
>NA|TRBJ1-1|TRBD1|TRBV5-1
CASSSGTGVREAFF
TGCGCCAGCAGCTCCGGGACAGGGGTTAGGGAAGCTTTCTTT
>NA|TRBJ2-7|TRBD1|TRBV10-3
CAISEQNRGREQYF
TGTGCCATCAGTGAGCAGAACAGGGGTCGCGAGCAGTACTTC
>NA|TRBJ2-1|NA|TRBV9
CASSEHSGADEQFF
TGTGCCAGCAGCGAACACTCGGGGGCGGATGAGCAGTTCTTC
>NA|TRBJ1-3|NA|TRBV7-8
CASSFDTGRLGPGNTIYF
TGTGCCAGCAGCTTTGATACTGGACGTCTAGGTCCTGGAAACACCATATATTTT
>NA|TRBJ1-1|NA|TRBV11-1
CASSPRPEATEAFF
TGTGCCAGCAGCCCCCGTCCGGAGGCCACTGAAGCTTTCTTT
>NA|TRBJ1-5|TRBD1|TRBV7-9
CASSPRTGISGEPQHF
TGTGCCAGCAGCCCTAGGACAGGGATCTCTGGGGAGCCCCAGCATTTT
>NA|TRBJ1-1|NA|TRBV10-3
CAISETTQNTEAFF
TGTGCCATCAGTGAGACGACCCAGAACACTGAAGCTTTCTTT
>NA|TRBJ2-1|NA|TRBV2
CATMVGAKEQFF
TGTGCCACCATGGTCGGGGCAAAAGAGCAGTTCTTC
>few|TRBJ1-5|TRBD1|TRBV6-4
CASSDPGQGVKPQHF
TGTGCCAGCAGTGATCCCGGACAGGGAGTGAAACCCCAGCATTTT
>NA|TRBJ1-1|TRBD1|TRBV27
CASKLIGQGMNTEAFF
TGTGCCAGCAAGTTAATAGGACAGGGAATGAACACTGAAGCTTTCTTT
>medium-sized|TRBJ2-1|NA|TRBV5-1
CASSLWASETYNEQFF
TGCGCCAGCAGCTTGTGGGCTAGCGAAACCTACAATGAGCAGTTCTTC
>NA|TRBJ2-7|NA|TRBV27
CASSIAAHYEQYF
TGTGCCAGCAGTATAGCAGCACACTACGAGCAGTACTTC
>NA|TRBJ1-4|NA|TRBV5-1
CASSPGAGEKLFF
TGCGCCAGCAGCCCGGGGGCTGGGGAAAAACTGTTTTTT
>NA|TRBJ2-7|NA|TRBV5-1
CASSLGAADEQYF
TGCGCCAGCAGCTTGGGGGCGGCGGACGAGCAGTACTTC
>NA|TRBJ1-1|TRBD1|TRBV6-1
CASSARDRGWTEAFF
TGTGCCAGCAGTGCCCGGGACAGGGGTTGGACTGAAGCTTTCTTT
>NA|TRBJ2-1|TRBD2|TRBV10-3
CAISYSGTANEQFF
TGTGCCATCAGTTATAGCGGGACGGCCAATGAGCAGTTCTTC
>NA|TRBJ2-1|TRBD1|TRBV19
CASSPTGVKDNEQFF
TGTGCCAGTAGTCCGACAGGGGTGAAGGACAATGAGCAGTTCTTC
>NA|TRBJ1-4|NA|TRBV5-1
CASSLTIPDEKLFF
TGCGCCAGCAGCTTGACGATCCCGGATGAAAAACTGTTTTTT
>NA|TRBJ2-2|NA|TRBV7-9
CASSPVRVQNTGELFF
TGTGCCAGCAGCCCGGTGAGGGTACAGAACACCGGGGAGCTGTTTTTT
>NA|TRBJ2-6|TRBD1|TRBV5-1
CASSPDRGTGANVLTF
TGCGCCAGCAGTCCTGACAGGGGGACTGGGGCCAACGTCCTGACTTTC
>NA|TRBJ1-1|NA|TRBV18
CASSPDSLNTEAFF
TGTGCCAGCTCACCAGACAGCTTGAACACTGAAGCTTTCTTT
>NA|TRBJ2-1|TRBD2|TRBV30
CAWSVPPSGYNEQFF
TGTGCCTGGAGTGTACCCCCTAGCGGCTACAATGAGCAGTTCTTC
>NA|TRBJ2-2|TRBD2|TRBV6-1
CASSEALAGVVGTGELFF
TGTGCCAGCAGTGAAGCGCTAGCGGGAGTAGTCGGCACCGGGGAGCTGTTTTTT
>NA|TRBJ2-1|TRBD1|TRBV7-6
CASSLEDRVSEQFF
TGTGCCAGCAGCTTAGAAGACAGGGTTAGTGAGCAGTTCTTC
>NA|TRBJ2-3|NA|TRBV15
CATSRDRWQGIDTQYF
TGTGCCACCAGCAGAGATCGTTGGCAGGGGATCGATACGCAGTATTTT
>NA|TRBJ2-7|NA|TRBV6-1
CASRHDPVREQYF
TGTGCCAGCAGACACGACCCCGTGCGCGAGCAGTACTTC
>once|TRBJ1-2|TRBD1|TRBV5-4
CASSHQDRETYGYTF
TGTGCCAGCAGCCACCAGGACAGGGAAACCTATGGCTACACCTTC
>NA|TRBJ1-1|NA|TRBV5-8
CASSWDITSGTEAFF
TGTGCCAGCAGCTGGGACATTACGTCGGGGACTGAAGCTTTCTTT
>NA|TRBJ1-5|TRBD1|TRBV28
CASSEGQGPKQPQHF
TGTGCCAGCAGTGAGGGACAGGGGCCAAAACAGCCCCAGCATTTT
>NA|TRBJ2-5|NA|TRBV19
CASSIAAAQETQYF
TGTGCCAGTAGTATAGCGGCGGCCCAAGAGACCCAGTACTTC
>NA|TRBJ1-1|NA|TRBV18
CASSPDGQPNTEAFF
TGTGCCAGCTCGCCCGACGGGCAGCCGAACACTGAAGCTTTCTTT
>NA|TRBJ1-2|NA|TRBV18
CASSPGHQTNYGYTF
TGTGCCAGCTCACCAGGGCACCAAACTAACTATGGCTACACCTTC
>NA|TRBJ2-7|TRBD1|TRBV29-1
CSVWDRGQGEQYF
TGCAGCGTCTGGGACAGGGGGCAAGGCGAGCAGTACTTC
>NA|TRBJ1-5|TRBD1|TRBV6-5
CASSYSSRGRHQPQHF
TGTGCCAGCAGTTACTCGAGCAGGGGGCGACATCAGCCCCAGCATTTT
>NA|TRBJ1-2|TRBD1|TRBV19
CASSKTGDSHYGYTF
TGTGCCAGTAGTAAGACAGGGGACTCTCACTATGGCTACACCTTC
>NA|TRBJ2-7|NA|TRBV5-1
CASSLDREGEQYF
TGCGCCAGCAGCTTGGACAGGGAGGGCGAGCAGTACTTC
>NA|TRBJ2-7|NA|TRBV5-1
CASSFGHMDEQYF
TGCGCCAGCAGCTTTGGTCACATGGACGAGCAGTACTTC
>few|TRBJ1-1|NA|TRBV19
CASSSGGTEAFF
TGTGCCAGTAGCTCAGGTGGCACTGAAGCTTTCTTT
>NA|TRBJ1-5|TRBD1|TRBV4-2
CASSLGQGGNQPQHF
TGTGCCAGCAGCCTGGGACAGGGAGGCAATCAGCCCCAGCATTTT
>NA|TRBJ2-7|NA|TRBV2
CASSYRQLYEQYF
TGTGCCAGCAGTTATCGGCAGCTCTACGAGCAGTACTTC
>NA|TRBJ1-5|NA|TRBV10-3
CAISAGTAYSNQPQHF
TGTGCCATCAGTGCAGGGACGGCTTATAGCAATCAGCCCCAGCATTTT
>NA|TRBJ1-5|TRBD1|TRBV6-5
CASSPQGFSNQPQHF
TGTGCCAGCAGTCCACAGGGGTTTAGCAATCAGCCCCAGCATTTT
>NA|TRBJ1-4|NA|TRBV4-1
CASSRILQGTTNEKLFF
TGCGCCAGCAGCCGGATACTACAGGGTACAACTAATGAAAAACTGTTTTTT
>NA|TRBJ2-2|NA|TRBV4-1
CASSPTLGTGELFF
TGCGCCAGCAGCCCTACGCTGGGGACCGGGGAGCTGTTTTTT
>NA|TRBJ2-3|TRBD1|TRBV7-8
CASSLRDRTTDTQYF
TGTGCCAGCAGCTTGCGGGACAGGACCACAGATACGCAGTATTTT
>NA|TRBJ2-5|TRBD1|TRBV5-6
CASSLVPDRFGETQYF
TGTGCCAGCAGCTTGGTACCGGACAGGTTCGGAGAGACCCAGTACTTC
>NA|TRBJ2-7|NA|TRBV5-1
CASSLAAGREQYF
TGCGCCAGCAGCCTCGCGGCGGGGAGGGAGCAGTACTTC
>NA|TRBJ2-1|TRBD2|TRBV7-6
CASSLSLAGANEQFF
TGTGCCAGCAGCTTATCGTTAGCGGGGGCCAATGAGCAGTTCTTC
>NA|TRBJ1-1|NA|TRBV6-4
CASSLRNVDSRYDSEAFF
TGTGCCAGCAGTTTGCGGAATGTTGACAGCCGGTATGACTCTGAAGCTTTCTTT